This paragraph covers one T cell receptor (beta chain) sequence. Cohorts were based on clinical histories the participants reported. Donors in Cohort 3 who had recovered were those with two negative PCRs, healthcare professional clearance, or resolution of their symptoms. The data were taken from a study of blood T cell repertoires in COVID-19. Per the original data handling: Estimation of nucleated cell counts was performed using reference gene primer amplification. The repertoire was sequenced with immunoSEQ multiplex PCR; TCRdb's copy has only in-frame clones and lacks some. V, J and clone size derive from that table, while D and trimming were established from the DNA sequence. This sample has around 370,000 clones, with 85% to 90% found just once. Deletions cut 1 base from V and 8 bases from J, with 13 bases between. The CDR3 consists of 14 residues. Germline CDR1 is SGHVS and CDR2 is FQNEAQ.

Material for sequencing was PBMCs or T cells enriched from blood (not recorded which). The source is a woman between 18 and 30 years old who had recovered from COVID-19. This chain uses TRBV7-8 with TRBJ2-3; the D gene is possibly TRBD2 (6 bases). The CDR3 is CASSLVPAGGTQYF. The CDR3 bases are TGTGCCAGCAGCTTAGTACCCGCCGGGGGTACGCAGTATTTT.